This TCR beta chain was identified in a study of blood T cell repertoires in COVID-19. The V gene lost 2 bases and the J gene lost 0 bases, with 13 bases spanning the gap. The CDR3 has 17 amino acids. The germline V gene has CDR1 LGHNA and CDR2 YNFKEQ. TCRdb's table, derived via immunoSEQ multiplex PCR, lists solely in-frame clones and lacks some. Of about 110,000 clones listed, about 82% were seen once; the top ten hold 6% to 6.5%. This chain joins TRBV4-2 and TRBJ2-2, with a weak D call TRBD2 (5 bases). This clonotype was sampled from a man aged 80 or over with COVID-19, enrolled during active disease. Sequencing was performed on peripheral blood. The CDR3 here is CASSQRADPTNTGELFF. The CDR3 DNA sequence: TGTGCCAGCAGCCAACGAGCGGACCCAACGAACACCGGGGAGCTGTTTTTT.